A selection of T cell receptor beta chains follows, all from one sample in a study of shared clonotypes between healthy human individuals. The assay was immunoSEQ multiplex PCR, and TCRdb's table has in-frame clones only and misses some. The sample has around 2,000,000 clones; about 95% are singletons. Sequencing was performed on naive CD8+ T cells sorted from blood. The receptors shown here come from a man between 18 and 35 years old in good health. Each CDR3 is given with its conserved first and last residue. D genes are given only for firm matches. Not every row has a clone size; where given, it reads once, few, many or a size class.

CDR3 DNA | CDR3 protein | clone size | V gene | D gene | J gene
TGCGCCAGCAGCCCTTCCCGGGGACGTAGCTCCTACAATGAGCAGTTCTTC | CASSPSRGRSSYNEQFF | NA | TRBV4-3 | NA | TRBJ2-1
TGCGCCAGCAGCCAGACCGGGACAGGGGGGAATGGCTACACCTTC | CASSQTGTGGNGYTF | NA | TRBV4-1 | TRBD1 | TRBJ1-2
TGTGCCAGCAGGGACAGGGGTCGGGACGAGCAGTACTTC | CASRDRGRDEQYF | NA | TRBV6-1 | TRBD1 | TRBJ2-7
TGTGCCAGCAGCTTAACGGGACAGGGGTCCTACGAGCAGTACTTC | CASSLTGQGSYEQYF | once | TRBV5-6 | TRBD1 | TRBJ2-7
TGTGCCACCAGCGGGGCGAATCTAGCTTTCTTT | CATSGANLAFF | NA | TRBV15 | NA | TRBJ1-1
TGTGCCAGCAGCGTAGGAGGGTTGGGCACCGGGGAGCTGTTTTTT | CASSVGGLGTGELFF | few | TRBV9 | NA | TRBJ2-2
TGCGCCAGCAGCCAATCGCCCGGGAGCACTGAAGCTTTCTTT | CASSQSPGSTEAFF | NA | TRBV4-1 | NA | TRBJ1-1
TGTGCCATCAGTGTCACAAGGGACACCAACTACGAGCAGTACTTC | CAISVTRDTNYEQYF | NA | TRBV10-3 | NA | TRBJ2-7
TGTGCCAGCAGTGATTCCAACCCACATTGGAATGGCTACACCTTC | CASSDSNPHWNGYTF | NA | TRBV25-1 | NA | TRBJ1-2
TGTGCCAGTAGTAGCTCCGGGGGACAAACGTACTTC | CASSSSGGQTYF | NA | TRBV19 | NA | TRBJ2-7
TGCGCCAGCAGCCAAGACCCCCCCTTCTCCTACAATGAGCAGTTCTTC | CASSQDPPFSYNEQFF | once | TRBV4-3 | NA | TRBJ2-1
TGCAGCGTTACAGGGGGCGCACATGGCTACACCTTC | CSVTGGAHGYTF | NA | TRBV29-1 | TRBD1 | TRBJ1-2
TGTGCCAGCAGCTTAGCGCCGTGGACAGGGAGCTCCTACGAGCAGTACTTC | CASSLAPWTGSSYEQYF | NA | TRBV7-2 | TRBD1 | TRBJ2-7
TGTGCCAGCAGCCCTGGTGACGTTTATGGCTACACCTTC | CASSPGDVYGYTF | NA | TRBV11-2 | NA | TRBJ1-2
TGTGCCAGTAGCACACGCGCGATGGGGGGCGCAACTAGCGGGAGGCCCTACGAGCAGTACTTC | CASSTRAMGGATSGRPYEQYF | NA | TRBV19 | TRBD2 | TRBJ2-7